Given below is one T cell receptor beta chain in context. No antigen is known for it. No much larger clone exists at a distance of one base, and base qualities are not known. The germline V gene sets CDR1 to SNHLY and CDR2 to FYNNEI. Trimming removed 6 bases from V and 2 bases from J; the gene matches leave 4 bases unexplained. The CDR3 contains 13 residues, cysteine and phenylalanine counted. The CDR3 DNA has 39 bases and is translated from base 1. The immunoSEQ Assay, a bias-controlled multiplex PCR, was used to amplify TCRbeta CDR3 regions from genomic DNA. In the authors' own workflow: The number of nucleated cells in each sample was estimated from the amplification of reference gene primers within the assay. To quantify the absolute abundance of each unique TCRbeta CDR3 rearrangement, sequence reads were collapsed and filtered. For each sample, productive Simpson clonality was calculated by taking the square root of Simpson's diversity index across productive rearrangements. TCRdb mirrors the immuneACCESS table, restricted to in-frame sequences. Some clones are absent from its copies; in checked studies, under half trace to an unresolved V gene, and the reason for the others is unknown. D and trimming come from the DNA, and the V and J calls and clone size come from that table. This sample holds 300,000 to 350,000 clones; over 75% were observed only once. The ten top clones hold 6.8% of the sample.

This sample was taken from a study of blood T cell repertoires in COVID-19 (dated by TCRdb to about 2020). For context, the study as a whole: Samples from collaborators originated in the United States, Italy and Spain and spanned both the acute and convalescent phases of COVID-19. The dataset comprised deeply sampled blood TCRbeta repertoires from subjects exposed to, actively infected with, or recovered from COVID-19. Where HLA class I and class II types were available, the types were taken from metadata supplied by the sample provider, not from assay-based typing. The material from the prospective study consisted of cDNA or gDNA derived from T cells, B-cell-depleted T cells, or PBMCs. A de-identified subject ID, COVID-19 status, age in years and sex were almost always included in the sample metadata. The repertoires were made available in a free public database intended to serve as a resource for research on the immune response to SARS-CoV-2. Samples came from the ongoing ImmuneRACE study (first 160 participants) plus 1,254 subjects from 6 global collaborators. The paper as a whole reports these results and caveats: The quantity of clinical and demographic metadata differed by source and by participant and was supplied without curation.

One collaborating source in Seattle enrolled patients while the patients were actively infected and followed the patients over time throughout the course of disease. Whole blood was collected in K2EDTA tubes by collaborating institutions according to the institutions' own protocols. For TCRbeta analysis, collaborator samples were shipped as frozen whole blood, as isolated PBMCs, or as DNA extracted from either sample type. The material sequenced was peripheral blood. The source is a woman in her thirties with COVID-19, enrolled during active disease. This sequence uses TRBV2 and TRBJ2-7, with TRBD1 matching 7 junction bases. For the CDR3, the sequence is CASSTGVPYEQYF. Here is the DNA: TGTGCCAGCAGCACAGGGGTCCCCTACGAGCAGTACTTC.